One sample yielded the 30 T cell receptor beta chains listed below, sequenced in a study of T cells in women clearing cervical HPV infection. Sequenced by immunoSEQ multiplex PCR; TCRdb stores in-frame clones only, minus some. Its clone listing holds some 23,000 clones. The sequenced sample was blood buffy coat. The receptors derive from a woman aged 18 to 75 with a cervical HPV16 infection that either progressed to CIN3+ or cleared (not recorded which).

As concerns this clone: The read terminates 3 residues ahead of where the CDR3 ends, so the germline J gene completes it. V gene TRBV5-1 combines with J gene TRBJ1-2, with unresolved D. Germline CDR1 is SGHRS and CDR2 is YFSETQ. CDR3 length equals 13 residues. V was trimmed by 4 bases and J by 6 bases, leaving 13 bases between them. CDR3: CASSGGPADGYTF. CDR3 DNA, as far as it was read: TGCGCCAGCAGCGGAGGTCCGGCGGATGGC.

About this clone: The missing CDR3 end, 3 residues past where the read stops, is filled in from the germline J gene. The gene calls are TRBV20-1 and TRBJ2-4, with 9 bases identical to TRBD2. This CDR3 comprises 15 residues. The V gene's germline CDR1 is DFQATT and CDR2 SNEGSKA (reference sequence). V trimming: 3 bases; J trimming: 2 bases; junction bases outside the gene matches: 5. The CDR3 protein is CSARIAGASKNIQYF. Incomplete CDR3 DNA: TGCAGTGCTAGGATAGCGGGAGCTTCCAAAAACATT.

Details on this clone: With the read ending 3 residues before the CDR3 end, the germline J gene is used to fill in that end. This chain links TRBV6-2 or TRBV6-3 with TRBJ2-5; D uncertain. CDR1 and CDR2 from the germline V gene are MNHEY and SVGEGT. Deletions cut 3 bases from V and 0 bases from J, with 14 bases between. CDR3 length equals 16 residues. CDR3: CASSYGLQAHQETQYF. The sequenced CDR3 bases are TGTGCCAGCAGTTATGGGTTGCAGGCCCACCAAGAGACC.

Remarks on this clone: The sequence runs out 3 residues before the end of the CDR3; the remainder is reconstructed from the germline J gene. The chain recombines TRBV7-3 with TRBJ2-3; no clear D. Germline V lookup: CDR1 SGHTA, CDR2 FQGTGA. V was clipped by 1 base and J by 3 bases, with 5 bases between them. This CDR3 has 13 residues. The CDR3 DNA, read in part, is TGTGCCAGCAGCTTAAAGCTAACAGATACG. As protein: CASSLKLTDT. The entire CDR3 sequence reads CASSLKLTDTQYF.

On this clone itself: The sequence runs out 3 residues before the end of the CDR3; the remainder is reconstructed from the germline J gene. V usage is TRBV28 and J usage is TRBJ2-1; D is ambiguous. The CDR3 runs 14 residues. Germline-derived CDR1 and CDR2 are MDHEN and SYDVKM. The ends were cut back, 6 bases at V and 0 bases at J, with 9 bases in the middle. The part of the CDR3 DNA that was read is TGTGCCAGCAGCTGGCCGAGCTCCTACAATGAG. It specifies CASSWPSSYNE. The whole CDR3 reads CASSWPSSYNEQFF.

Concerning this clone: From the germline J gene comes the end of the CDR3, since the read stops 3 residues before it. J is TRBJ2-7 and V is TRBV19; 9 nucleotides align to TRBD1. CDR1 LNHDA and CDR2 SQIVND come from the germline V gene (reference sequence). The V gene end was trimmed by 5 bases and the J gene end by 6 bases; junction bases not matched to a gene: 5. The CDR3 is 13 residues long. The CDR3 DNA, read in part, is TGTGCCAGTAGTCGGGACAGGGAACGCGAG. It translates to CASSRDRERE. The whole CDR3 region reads CASSRDREREQYF.

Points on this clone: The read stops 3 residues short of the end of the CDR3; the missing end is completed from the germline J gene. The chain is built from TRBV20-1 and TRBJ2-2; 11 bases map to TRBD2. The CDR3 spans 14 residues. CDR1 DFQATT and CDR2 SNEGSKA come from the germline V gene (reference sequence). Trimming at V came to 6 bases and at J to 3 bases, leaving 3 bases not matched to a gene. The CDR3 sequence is CSAKGLADTGELFF. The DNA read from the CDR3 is TGCAGTGCGAAGGGACTAGCGGACACCGGGGAG.

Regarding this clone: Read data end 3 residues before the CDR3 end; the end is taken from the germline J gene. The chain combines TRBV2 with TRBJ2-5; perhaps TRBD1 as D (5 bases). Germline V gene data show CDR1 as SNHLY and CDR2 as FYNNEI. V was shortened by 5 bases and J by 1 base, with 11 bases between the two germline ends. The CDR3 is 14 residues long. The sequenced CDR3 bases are TGTGCCAGCAGTTTGGGCAGGGCCCAAGAGACC. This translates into CASSLGRAQET. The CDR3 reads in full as CASSLGRAQETQYF. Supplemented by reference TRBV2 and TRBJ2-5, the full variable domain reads EPEVTQTPSHQVTQMGQEVILRCVPISNHLYFYWYRQILGQKVEFLVSFYNNEISEKSEIFDDQFSVERPDGSNFTLKIRSTKLEDSAMYFCASSLGRAQETQYFGPGTRLLVL.

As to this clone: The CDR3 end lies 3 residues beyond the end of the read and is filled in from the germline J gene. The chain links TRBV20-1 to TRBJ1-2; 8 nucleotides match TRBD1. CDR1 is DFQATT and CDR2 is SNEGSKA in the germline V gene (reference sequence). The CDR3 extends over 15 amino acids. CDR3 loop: CSAREGSQGAGGYTF. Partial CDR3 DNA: TGCAGTGCTAGAGAGGGATCTCAGGGGGCGGGGGGC.

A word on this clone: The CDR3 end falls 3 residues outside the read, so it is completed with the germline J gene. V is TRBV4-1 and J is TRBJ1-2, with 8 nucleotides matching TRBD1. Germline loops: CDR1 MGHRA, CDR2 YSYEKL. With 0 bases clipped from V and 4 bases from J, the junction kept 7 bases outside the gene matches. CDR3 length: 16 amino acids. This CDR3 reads CASSQDGRGPGYGYTF. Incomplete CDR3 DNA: TGCGCCAGCAGCCAAGATGGCAGGGGGCCCGGCTATGGC.

The CDR3 loop is CAWCGTGIDYGQYF. CDR3 DNA (partial): TGTGCCTGGTGTGGGACAGGGATCGACTATGGT. The chain links TRBV30 to TRBJ2-4; 9 bases align to TRBD1. The read ends 3 residues before the CDR3 terminus; that terminus is restored from the germline J gene. This CDR3 spans 14 amino acids. Germline V CDR1 and CDR2: GTSNPN, SVGIG (reference sequence).

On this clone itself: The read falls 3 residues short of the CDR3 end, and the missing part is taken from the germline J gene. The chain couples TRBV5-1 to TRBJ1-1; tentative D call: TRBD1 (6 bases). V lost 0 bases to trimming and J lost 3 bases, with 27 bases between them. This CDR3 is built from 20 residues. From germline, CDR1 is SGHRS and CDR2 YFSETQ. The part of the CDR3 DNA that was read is TGCGCCAGCAGCTTGGTGATCCCCAGCGATACGGGGGGCTATGACACTGAA. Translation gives CASSLVIPSDTGGYDTE. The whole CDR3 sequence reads CASSLVIPSDTGGYDTEAFF.

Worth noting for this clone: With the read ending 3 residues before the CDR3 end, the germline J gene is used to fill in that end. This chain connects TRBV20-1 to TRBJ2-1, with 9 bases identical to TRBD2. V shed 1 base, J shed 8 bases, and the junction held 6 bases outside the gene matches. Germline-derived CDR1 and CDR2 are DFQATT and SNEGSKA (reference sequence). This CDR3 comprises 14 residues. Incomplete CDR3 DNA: TGCAGTGCTAGAGCGGGACTAGCAACCGATGAG. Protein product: CSARAGLATDE. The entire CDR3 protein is CSARAGLATDEQFF.

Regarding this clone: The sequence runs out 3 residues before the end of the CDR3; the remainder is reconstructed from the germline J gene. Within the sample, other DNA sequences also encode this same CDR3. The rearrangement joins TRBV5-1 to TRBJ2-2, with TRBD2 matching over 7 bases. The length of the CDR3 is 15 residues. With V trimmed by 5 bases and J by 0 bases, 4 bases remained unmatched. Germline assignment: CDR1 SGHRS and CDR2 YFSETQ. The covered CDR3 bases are TGCGCCAGCAGATCGGGGGGAACGAACACCGGGGAG. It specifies CASRSGGTNTGE. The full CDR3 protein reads CASRSGGTNTGELFF.

Partial CDR3 DNA: TGTGCCAGCTCACCTGGACTAGCGGGAGGGCTTATACGAGAGACG. Translating gives CASSPGLAGGLIRET. The full CDR3 protein reads CASSPGLAGGLIRETQYF. The chain couples TRBV18 to TRBJ2-3; 15 bases are a match to TRBD2. The DNA ends 3 residues before the CDR3 does, and the rest of the CDR3 is filled in from the germline J gene. This CDR3 has 18 residues. Germline lookup yields CDR1 KGHSH and CDR2 LQKENI.

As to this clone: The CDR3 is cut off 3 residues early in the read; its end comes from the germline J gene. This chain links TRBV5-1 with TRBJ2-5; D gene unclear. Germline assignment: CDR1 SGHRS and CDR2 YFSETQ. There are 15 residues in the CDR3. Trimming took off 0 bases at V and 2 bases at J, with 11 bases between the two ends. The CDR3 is CASSLEETLQETQYF. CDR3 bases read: TGCGCCAGCAGCTTGGAGGAGACACTGCAAGAGACC.

CDR3 DNA (partial): TGCAGCGTTGCTCAGGGGCCCCTGGGCTCCTACAATGAG. Translation gives CSVAQGPLGSYNE. The full CDR3 reads CSVAQGPLGSYNEQFF. The gene calls are TRBV29-1 and TRBJ2-1, with TRBD1 as a possible D gene (6 bases). Coverage ceases 3 residues before the CDR3 finishes, and the germline J gene fills in the end. This CDR3 has 16 residues. Germline CDR1 is SQVTM and CDR2 is ANQGSEA. Trimming removed 4 bases from V and 0 bases from J, with 16 bases in between.

The CDR3 region is CSALKLTSPTYNEQFF. The sequenced CDR3 bases are TGCAGTGCCCTAAAACTTACTAGCCCCACTTACAATGAG. This rearrangement joins TRBV20-1 to TRBJ2-1; possibly TRBD2 for D (6 bases). The read ends 3 residues before the CDR3 terminus; that terminus is restored from the germline J gene. V gave up 6 bases and J gave up 4 bases, with 22 bases separating them. Germline lookup yields CDR1 DFQATT and CDR2 SNEGSKA (reference sequence). CDR3 length equals 16 residues.

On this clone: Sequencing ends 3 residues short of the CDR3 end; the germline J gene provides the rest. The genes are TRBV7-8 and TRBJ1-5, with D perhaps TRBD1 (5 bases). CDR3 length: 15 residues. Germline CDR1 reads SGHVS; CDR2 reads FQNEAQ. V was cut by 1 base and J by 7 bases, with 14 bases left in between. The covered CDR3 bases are TGTGCCAGCAGCTTAGTTCGGGGGTCAGGGCAGCCC. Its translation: CASSLVRGSGQP. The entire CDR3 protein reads CASSLVRGSGQPQHF.

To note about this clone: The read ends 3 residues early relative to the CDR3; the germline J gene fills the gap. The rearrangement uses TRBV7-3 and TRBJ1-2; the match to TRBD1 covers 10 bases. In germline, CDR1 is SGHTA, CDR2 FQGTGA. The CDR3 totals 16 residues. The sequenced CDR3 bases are TGTGCCAGCAGCTTTATGGGACAGGGGTTCACAGATACC. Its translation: CASSFMGQGFTDT. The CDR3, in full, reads CASSFMGQGFTDTYTF.

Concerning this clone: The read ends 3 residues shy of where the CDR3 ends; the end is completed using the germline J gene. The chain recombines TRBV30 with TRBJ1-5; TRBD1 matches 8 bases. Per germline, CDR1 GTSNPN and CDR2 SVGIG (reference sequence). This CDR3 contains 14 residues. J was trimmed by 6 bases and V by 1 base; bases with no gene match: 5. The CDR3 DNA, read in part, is TGTGCCTGGAGTGGCACAGGGGGAAGTCAGCCC. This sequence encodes CAWSGTGGSQP. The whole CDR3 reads CAWSGTGGSQPQHF. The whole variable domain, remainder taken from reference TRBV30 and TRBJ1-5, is SQTIHQWPATLVQPVGSPLSLECTVEGTSNPNLYWYRQAAGRGLQLLFYSVGIGQISSEVPQNLSASRPQDRQFILSSKKLLLSDSGFYLCAWSGTGGSQPQHFGDGTRLSIL.

The sequenced CDR3 bases are TGCGCCAGCAGCTTCATACCCGTGACAGGGGATCGGTTAGAAAAA. As protein: CASSFIPVTGDRLEK. The entire CDR3 reads CASSFIPVTGDRLEKLFF. V is TRBV5-1 and J is TRBJ1-4; 8 nucleotides line up with TRBD1. The DNA ends 3 residues before the CDR3 does, and the rest of the CDR3 is filled in from the germline J gene. The CDR3 length is 18 residues. Germline V lookup: CDR1 SGHRS, CDR2 YFSETQ. Trimming at V came to 2 bases and at J to 8 bases, leaving 17 bases not matched to a gene.

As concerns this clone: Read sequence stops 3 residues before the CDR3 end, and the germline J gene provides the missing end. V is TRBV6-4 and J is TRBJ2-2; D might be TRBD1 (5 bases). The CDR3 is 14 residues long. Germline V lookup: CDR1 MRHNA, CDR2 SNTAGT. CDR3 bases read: TGTGCCAGCAGTGTTCAGGGTTTCAATTCACCG. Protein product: CASSVQGFNSP. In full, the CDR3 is CASSVQGFNSPLFF.

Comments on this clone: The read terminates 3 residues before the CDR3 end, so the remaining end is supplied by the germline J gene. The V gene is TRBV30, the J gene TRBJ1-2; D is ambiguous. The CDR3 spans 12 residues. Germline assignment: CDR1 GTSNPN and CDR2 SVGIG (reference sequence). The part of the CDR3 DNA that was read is TGTGCCTGGAGTGTACTCGTCTCCGAC. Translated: CAWSVLVSD. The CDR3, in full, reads CAWSVLVSDYTF.

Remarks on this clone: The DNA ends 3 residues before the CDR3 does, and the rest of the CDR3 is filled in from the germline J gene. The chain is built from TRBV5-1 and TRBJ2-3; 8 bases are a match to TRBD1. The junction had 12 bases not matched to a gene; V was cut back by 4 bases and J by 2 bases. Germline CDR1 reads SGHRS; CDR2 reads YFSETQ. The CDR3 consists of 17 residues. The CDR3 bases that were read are TGCGCCAGCAGCGGTACCGGGACAGGCCTTCCCACAGATACG. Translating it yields CASSGTGTGLPTDT. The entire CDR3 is CASSGTGTGLPTDTQYF.

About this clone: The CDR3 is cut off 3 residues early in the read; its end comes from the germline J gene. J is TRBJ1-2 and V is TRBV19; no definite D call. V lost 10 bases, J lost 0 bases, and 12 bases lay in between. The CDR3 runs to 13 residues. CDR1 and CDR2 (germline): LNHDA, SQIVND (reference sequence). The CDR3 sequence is CATLRSANYGYTF. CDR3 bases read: TGTGCCACCCTCCGTTCGGCTAACTATGGC.

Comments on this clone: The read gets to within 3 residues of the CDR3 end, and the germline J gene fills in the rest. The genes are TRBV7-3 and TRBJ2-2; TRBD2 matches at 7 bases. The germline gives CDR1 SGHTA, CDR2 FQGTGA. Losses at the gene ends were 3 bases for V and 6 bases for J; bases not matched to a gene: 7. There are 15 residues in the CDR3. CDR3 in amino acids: CASSLSGMGAGELFF. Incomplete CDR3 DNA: TGTGCCAGCAGCTTGAGCGGGATGGGCGCCGGGGAG.

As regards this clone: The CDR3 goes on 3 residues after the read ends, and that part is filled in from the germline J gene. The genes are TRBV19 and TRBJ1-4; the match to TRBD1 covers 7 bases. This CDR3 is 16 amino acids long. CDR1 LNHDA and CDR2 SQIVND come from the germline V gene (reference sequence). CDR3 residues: CASSIVGGFGANVLFF. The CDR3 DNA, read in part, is TGTGCCAGTAGTATAGTAGGGGGCTTTGGGGCCAACGTA.

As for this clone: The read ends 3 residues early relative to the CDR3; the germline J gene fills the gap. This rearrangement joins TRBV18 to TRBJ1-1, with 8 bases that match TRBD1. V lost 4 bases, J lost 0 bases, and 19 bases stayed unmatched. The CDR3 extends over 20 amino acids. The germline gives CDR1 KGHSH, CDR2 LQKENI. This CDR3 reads CASSHGVPGQATYMNTEAFF. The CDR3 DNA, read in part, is TGTGCCAGCTCACACGGGGTTCCGGGACAGGCGACGTACATGAACACTGAA.

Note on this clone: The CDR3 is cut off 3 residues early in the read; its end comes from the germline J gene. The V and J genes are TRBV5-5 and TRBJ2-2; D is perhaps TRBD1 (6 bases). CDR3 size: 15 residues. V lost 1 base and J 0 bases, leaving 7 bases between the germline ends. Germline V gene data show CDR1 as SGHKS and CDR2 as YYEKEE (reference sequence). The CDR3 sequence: CASSLKGANTGELFF. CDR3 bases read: TGTGCCAGCAGCTTGAAGGGGGCGAACACCGGGGAG. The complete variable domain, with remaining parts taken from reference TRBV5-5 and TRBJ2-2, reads DAGVTQSPTHLIKTRGQQVTLRCSPISGHKSVSWYQQVLGQGPQFIFQYYEKEERGRGNFPDRFSARQFPNYSSELNVNALLLGDSALYLCASSLKGANTGELFFGEGSRLTVL.